The present TCR beta chain was sequenced within a study of T cells in localized non-small cell lung cancer. Whole-study findings and limits: Among blood samples, higher T cell density accompanied longer overall survival. Because sequencing included only one region (of the tumor), heterogeneity remains possible. Among the tissues sampled, uninvolved adjacent lung had the highest T cell clonality, above tumor.

V gave up 8 bases and J gave up 8 bases, with 15 bases separating them. Per the germline V gene, CDR1 is SGHVS and CDR2 is FNYEAQ. This CDR3 is 13 amino acids long. Sequenced by immunoSEQ multiplex PCR; TCRdb stores in-frame clones only, minus some. The table has 40,000 to 55,000 clones, 81% seen once; the top ten hold approximately 17%. In its sample, this clone was seen many times. The antigen is unknown. The source material was peripheral blood mononuclear cells, sampled before any cancer treatment. This TCR was sampled from a man between 40 and 70 years old with stage III lung adenocarcinoma. The chain is built from TRBV7-6 and TRBJ1-4; D might be TRBD1 (6 bases). The CDR3 here is CASGSRGGEKLFF. The CDR3 region has the DNA TGTGCCAGCGGCAGCAGGGGAGGAGAAAAACTGTTTTTT.